This entry concerns a single T cell receptor beta chain. No antigen is known for it. Germline values: CDR1 SQVTM, CDR2 ANQGSEA. CDR3 length: 14 amino acids. The data stem from a study of CXCR3-negative and CXCR3-positive naive CD8 T cells. TRB cDNA was prepared as libraries by UMI-labeled 5' RACE. Each CDR3 protein gets one entry in TCRdb, which reprocessed the 5' RACE reads and gives no DNA. The sample is made up of over 100,000 distinct CDR3 sequences, and the top ten hold 0.41% of it. Study-wide results and limits: Hydrophobicity of TRB CDR3s was greater in CXCR3-positive naive cells than in CXCR3-negative naive cells.

The genes are TRBV29-1 and TRBJ1-2; TCRdb indicates TRBD1, and absent DNA this call remains unverified. This TCR derives from a human donor in good health. Some clones in this sample may be carry-over from other donors' samples. Sequenced input: naive CXCR3+ CD8+ T cells from blood. The sample's subset: CD45RO-CCR7+CD27+CD95- naive CD8+ T cells expressing CXCR3 (TNR3+). The CDR3 reads CSVEDEVYRERYTF.